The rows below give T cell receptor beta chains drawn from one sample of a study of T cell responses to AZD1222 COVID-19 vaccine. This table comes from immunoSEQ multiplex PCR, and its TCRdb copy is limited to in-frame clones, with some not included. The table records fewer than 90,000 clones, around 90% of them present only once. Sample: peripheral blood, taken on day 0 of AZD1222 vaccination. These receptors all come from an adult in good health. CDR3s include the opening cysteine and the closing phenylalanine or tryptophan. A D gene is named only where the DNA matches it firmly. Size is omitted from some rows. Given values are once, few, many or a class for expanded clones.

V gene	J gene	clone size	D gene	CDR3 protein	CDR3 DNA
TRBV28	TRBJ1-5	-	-	CASTWTVNQPQHF	TGTGCCAGCACATGGACAGTCAATCAGCCCCAGCATTTT
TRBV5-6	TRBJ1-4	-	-	CASSFGGTNEKLFF	TGTGCCAGCAGCTTCGGGGGGACTAATGAAAAACTGTTTTTT
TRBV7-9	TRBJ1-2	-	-	CASSFQGDGGYTF	TGTGCCAGCAGCTTCCAGGGAGACGGGGGCTACACCTTC
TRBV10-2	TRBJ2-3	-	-	CASSEGSGTDTQYF	TGCGCCAGCAGTGAAGGTAGCGGCACAGATACGCAGTATTTT
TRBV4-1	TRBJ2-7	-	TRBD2	CASSRILAGSYEQYF	TGCGCCAGCAGCCGTATACTAGCGGGATCCTACGAGCAGTACTTC
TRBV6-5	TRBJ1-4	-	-	CASSYSGEKLFF	TGTGCCAGCAGTTACTCCGGTGAAAAACTGTTTTTT
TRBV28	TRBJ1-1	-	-	CASSPLISEAFF	TGTGCCAGCAGTCCCCTTATCTCTGAAGCTTTCTTT
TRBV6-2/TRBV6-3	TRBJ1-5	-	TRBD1	CASSFPTGYNQPQHF	TGTGCCAGCAGTTTCCCGACAGGGTACAATCAGCCCCAGCATTTT
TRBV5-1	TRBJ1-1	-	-	CASSLRLNTEAFF	TGCGCCAGCAGCTTACGGCTAAACACTGAAGCTTTCTTT
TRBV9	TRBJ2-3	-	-	CASSVIESDTQYF	TGTGCCAGCAGCGTAATAGAGTCAGATACGCAGTATTTT
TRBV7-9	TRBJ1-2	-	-	CASSPRGADKNYYGYTF	TGTGCCAGCAGCCCCCGGGGGGCAGACAAAAATTACTATGGCTACACCTTC
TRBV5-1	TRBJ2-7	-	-	CASSSNDIQQYF	TGCGCCAGCAGCTCAAATGATATCCAGCAGTACTTC
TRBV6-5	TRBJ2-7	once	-	CASSYSSGLSREQYF	TGTGCCAGCAGTTACTCGAGCGGTCTCTCACGGGAGCAGTACTTC
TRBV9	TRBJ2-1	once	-	CASSVGASSGHNEQFF	TGTGCCAGCAGCGTAGGGGCGAGCTCGGGGCACAATGAGCAGTTCTTC
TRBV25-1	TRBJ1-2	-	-	CASSEYSGGFYGYTF	TGTGCCAGCAGTGAATATTCGGGGGGATTCTATGGCTACACCTTC
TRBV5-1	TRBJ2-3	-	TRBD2	CASSLARLAATDTQYF	TGCGCCAGCAGCTTGGCCCGACTAGCGGCCACAGATACGCAGTATTTT
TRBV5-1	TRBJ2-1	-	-	CASSLDSWGDNEQFF	TGCGCCAGCAGCCTGGACTCATGGGGCGACAATGAGCAGTTCTTC
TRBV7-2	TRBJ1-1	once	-	CASSLRADRTLFEAFF	TGTGCCAGCAGCTTACGGGCTGACAGAACTCTCTTCGAAGCTTTCTTT
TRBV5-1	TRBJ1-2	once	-	CASSLGRTEKAYGYTF	TGCGCCAGCAGCTTGGGGCGGACAGAGAAAGCCTATGGCTACACCTTC
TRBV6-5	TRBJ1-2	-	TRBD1	CASSRTGAGYTF	TGTGCCAGCAGCCGGACAGGGGCTGGCTACACCTTC
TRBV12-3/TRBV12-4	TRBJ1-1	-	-	CASSRGGRTEAFF	TGTGCCAGCAGCCGGGGAGGGCGAACTGAAGCTTTCTTT
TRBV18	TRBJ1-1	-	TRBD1	CASSPPGQGGTEAFF	TGTGCCAGCTCACCACCCGGACAGGGCGGCACTGAAGCTTTCTTT
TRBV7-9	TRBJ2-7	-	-	CASSLGGKREQYF	TGTGCCAGCAGCTTAGGGGGGAAGCGGGAGCAGTACTTC
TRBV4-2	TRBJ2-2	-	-	CASSQVENWGTGELFF	TGTGCCAGCAGCCAAGTAGAAAATTGGGGCACCGGGGAGCTGTTTTTT
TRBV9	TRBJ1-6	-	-	CASSGETLSPLHF	TGTGCCAGCAGCGGAGAGACACTTTCACCCCTCCACTTT
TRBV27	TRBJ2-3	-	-	CASSLSRGVLTDTQYF	TGTGCCAGCAGTTTATCTAGGGGGGTGCTCACAGATACGCAGTATTTT
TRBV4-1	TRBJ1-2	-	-	CASSQDPIVNYGYTF	TGCGCCAGCAGCCAAGATCCCATAGTAAACTATGGCTACACCTTC
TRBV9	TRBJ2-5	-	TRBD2	CASSSSGGIETQYF	TGTGCCAGCAGCTCCTCGGGAGGTATCGAGACCCAGTACTTC
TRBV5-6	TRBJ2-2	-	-	CASTRGQDPNTGELFF	TGTGCCAGCACCCGTGGCCAGGACCCGAACACCGGGGAGCTGTTTTTT
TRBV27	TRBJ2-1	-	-	CASSHNGADNEQFF	TGTGCCAGCAGCCATAATGGGGCGGACAATGAGCAGTTCTTC
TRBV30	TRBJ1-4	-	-	CAWSTTGSDREKLFF	TGTGCCTGGAGTACAACGGGCTCCGACAGGGAAAAACTGTTTTTT
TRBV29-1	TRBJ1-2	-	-	CSVERASSNYGYTF	TGCAGCGTTGAAAGGGCCAGCTCTAACTATGGCTACACCTTC
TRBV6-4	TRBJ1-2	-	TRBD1	CASSQDYEQGALTF	TGTGCCAGCAGCCAAGACTATGAACAGGGGGCTTTGACCTTC
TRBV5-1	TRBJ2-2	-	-	CASSFTGSSNTGELFF	TGCGCCAGCAGCTTCACAGGGAGTTCGAACACCGGGGAGCTGTTTTTT
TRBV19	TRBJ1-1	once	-	CASSEWGRGMNTEAFF	TGTGCCAGTAGTGAGTGGGGAAGGGGGATGAACACTGAAGCTTTCTTT
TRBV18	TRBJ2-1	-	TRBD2	CASSTGTSGHKERVGEQFF	TGTGCCAGCTCAACAGGGACTAGCGGGCACAAGGAGAGGGTTGGTGAGCAGTTCTTC
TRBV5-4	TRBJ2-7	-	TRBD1	CASSSGQGDYEQYF	TGTGCCAGCAGCTCGGGACAGGGGGACTACGAGCAGTACTTC
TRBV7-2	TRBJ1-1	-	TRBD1	CASSLGQGPTGAEAFF	TGTGCCAGCAGCTTAGGACAGGGGCCCACCGGAGCTGAAGCTTTCTTT
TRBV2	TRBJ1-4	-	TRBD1	CASRRGQGSEKLFF	TGTGCCAGCAGAAGAGGACAGGGGAGCGAAAAACTGTTTTTT
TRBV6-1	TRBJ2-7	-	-	CASSDRLGPLGSYEQYF	TGTGCCAGCAGTGATAGATTAGGACCCCTGGGCTCCTACGAGCAGTACTTC
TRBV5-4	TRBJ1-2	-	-	CASSPAGNYGYTF	TGTGCCAGCAGCCCTGCGGGGAACTATGGCTACACCTTC
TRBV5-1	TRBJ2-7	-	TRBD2	CASSLSGNPYEQYF	TGCGCCAGCAGCCTTAGCGGGAATCCCTACGAGCAGTACTTC
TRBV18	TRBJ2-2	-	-	CASSPIPGTGELFF	TGTGCCAGCTCACCAATCCCAGGAACCGGGGAGCTGTTTTTT
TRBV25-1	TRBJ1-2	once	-	CASSAELLYGYTF	TGTGCCAGCAGTGCCGAGCTTCTCTATGGCTACACCTTC
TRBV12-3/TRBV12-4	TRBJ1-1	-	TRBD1	CASSPLTGVAFF	TGTGCCAGCAGTCCACTGACAGGGGTTGCTTTCTTT
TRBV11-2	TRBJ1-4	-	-	CASSLDPGMNEKLFF	TGTGCCAGCAGCTTAGACCCAGGGATGAATGAAAAACTGTTTTTT
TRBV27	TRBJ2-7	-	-	CASSLSGGNYEQYF	TGTGCCAGCAGTTTATCGGGGGGAAACTACGAGCAGTACTTC
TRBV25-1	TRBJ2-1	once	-	CASSELTSRTYNEQFF	TGTGCCAGCAGTGAATTAACTAGCAGAACCTACAATGAGCAGTTCTTC
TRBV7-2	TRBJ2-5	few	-	CASSLGSAGETQYF	TGTGCCAGCAGCTTAGGATCCGCGGGAGAGACCCAGTACTTC
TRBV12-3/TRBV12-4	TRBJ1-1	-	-	CASSFGANTEAFF	TGTGCCAGCAGTTTTGGGGCGAACACTGAAGCTTTCTTT